The 9 T cell receptor beta chains below come from one sample, sequenced in a study of read filtering for tumor transcriptome and immune sequencing. From 300 to 400 ng of RNA, a library with molecular barcoded alpha/delta and beta/gamma adaptors was made. Each CDR3 protein gets one entry after TCRdb re-called the reads with MiXCR. The sample lists about 58,000 distinct CDR3 sequences, approximately 13% occurring once. The sample comprised a population of CD138-negative cells sorted from bone marrow. Receptors were obtained from a donor aged 40 or over with multiple myeloma.

In this sample, this clonotype turned up many times. The chain is built from TRBV29-1 and TRBJ2-1; TRBD2 might be the D (7 bases). CDR1 is SQVTM, CDR2 ANQGSEA, per germline. There are 15 residues in the CDR3. The V end lost 7 bases, the J end lost 2 bases, and 18 bases lay between the germline ends. The CDR3 DNA is TGCAGCGGTGGGGGGGGCCAGGGCGCCTACAATGAGCAGTTCTTC. Translating it yields CSGGGGQGAYNEQFF.

At least ten counts were recorded for this clonotype. The rearrangement uses TRBV9 and TRBJ2-1, with 9 bases matching TRBD2. Germline V CDR1 and CDR2: SGDLS, YYNGEE. Unmatched junction bases numbered 7, after V lost 0 bases and J lost 3 bases. This CDR3 region has 17 residues. This CDR3 is CASSVVGAGGLYNEQFF. The CDR3 nucleotides read TGTGCCAGCAGCGTAGTTGGAGCGGGGGGACTCTACAATGAGCAGTTCTTC. The full variable domain, rest sourced from reference TRBV9 and TRBJ2-1, is DSGVTQTPKHLITATGQRVTLRCSPRSGDLSVYWYQQSLDQGLQFLIQYYNGEERAKGNILERFSAQQFPDLHSELNLSSLELGDSALYFCASSVVGAGGLYNEQFFGPGTRLTVL.

This clonotype was seen a few times. The chain couples TRBV20-1 to TRBJ2-2, with 12 positions matching TRBD2. The CDR3 covers 16 residues. Per the germline V gene, CDR1 is DFQATT and CDR2 is SNEGSKA (reference sequence). Losses at the gene ends were 0 bases for V and 7 bases for J; bases not matched to a gene: 6. The CDR3 region is CSARDASGGAGGELFF. Written as DNA, the CDR3 is TGCAGTGCTAGAGATGCTAGCGGGGGGGCCGGCGGGGAGCTGTTTTTT.

This clonotype was recorded a few times. A much larger clonotype is one base distant, so this may be a read error. The V call is TRBV12-3 or TRBV12-4, the J call TRBJ2-2; D gene uncertain. This CDR3 contains 15 residues. The CDR3 DNA reads TGTTCCAGCAGTTTAGGGCCTGACACCACCGGGGAGCTGTTTTTT. Translating gives CSSSLGPDTTGELFF.

Worth noting for this clonotype: A much larger clonotype is one base distant, so this may be a read error. This chain links TRBV28 with TRBJ2-1; 10 bases align to TRBD1. This CDR3 contains 16 residues. Germline assignment: CDR1 MDHEN and CDR2 SYDVKM. CDR3: CASSLFRQGANNGQFF. The CDR3 nucleotides read TGTGCCAGCAGTTTATTCCGACAGGGGGCCAACAATGGGCAGTTCTTC. The entire variable domain, with the rest obtained from reference TRBV28 and TRBJ2-1, is as follows: DVKVTQSSRYLVKRTGEKVFLECVQDMDHENMFWYRQDPGLGLRLIYFSYDVKMKEKGDIPEGYSVSREKKERFSLILESASTNQTSMYLCASSLFRQGANNGQFFGPGTRLTVL.

In this sample, this clonotype turned up many times. This rearrangement joins TRBV7-9 to TRBJ1-1, with 8 positions matching TRBD1. The CDR3 length is 16 residues. The V gene's germline CDR1 is SEHNR and CDR2 FQNEAQ (reference sequence). Trimming removed 5 bases from V and 4 bases from J; junction bases left unmatched: 12. CDR3 DNA: TGTGCCAGCAGCCGCGGCCCCAGGGGGCAAGGCACTGAAGCTTTCTTT. Translated, it gives CASSRGPRGQGTEAFF.

A few counts support this clonotype. The chain combines TRBV14 with TRBJ2-3; possible D gene TRBD2, 5 bases. CDR1 and CDR2 (germline): SGHDN, FVKESK. Deletions cut 1 base from V and 6 bases from J, with 14 bases between. CDR3 length: 15 residues. The CDR3 reads CASSQALAGVDTQYF. The CDR3 nucleotides read TGTGCCAGCAGCCAAGCCCTAGCCGGAGTTGATACGCAGTATTTT.

This clonotype occurred once. A clone one base away is much larger, so this may be a read error. This chain joins TRBV7-8 and TRBJ2-5; D perhaps matches TRBD2 (5 bases). This CDR3 region has 14 residues. The germline CDR1 and CDR2 sequences are SGHVS and FQNEAQ. CDR3 DNA sequence: TGTGCCAGCAGCTTAGTTCTTCCCGGGGAGACCCAGTGCTTC. This encodes CASSLVLPGETQCF.

At least ten counts were recorded for this clonotype. This chain links TRBV25-1 with TRBJ2-1, with 15 bases that match TRBD2. The germline V gene encodes CDR1 MGHDK and CDR2 SYGVNS. The CDR3 extends over 20 amino acids. Unmatched junction bases numbered 10, after V lost 4 bases and J lost 0 bases. For the CDR3, the DNA is TGTGCCAGCAGTGCTACTATCGGGACTAGCGGGGGGAGCTCCTACAATGAGCAGTTCTTC. Its translation: CASSATIGTSGGSSYNEQFF.